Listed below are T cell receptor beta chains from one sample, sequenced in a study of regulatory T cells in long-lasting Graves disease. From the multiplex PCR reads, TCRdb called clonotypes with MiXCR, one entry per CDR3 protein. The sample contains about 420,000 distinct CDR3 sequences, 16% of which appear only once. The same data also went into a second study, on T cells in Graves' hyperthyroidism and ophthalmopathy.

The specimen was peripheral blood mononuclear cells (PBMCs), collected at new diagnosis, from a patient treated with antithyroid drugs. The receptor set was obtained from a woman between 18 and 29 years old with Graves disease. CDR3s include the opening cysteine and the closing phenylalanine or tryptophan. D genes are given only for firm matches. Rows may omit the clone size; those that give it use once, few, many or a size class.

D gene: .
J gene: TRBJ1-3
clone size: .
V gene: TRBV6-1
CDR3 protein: CASTNGAGANENTIYF
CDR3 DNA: TGTGCCAGCACCAACGGGGCAGGAGCGAATGAAAACACCATATATTTT

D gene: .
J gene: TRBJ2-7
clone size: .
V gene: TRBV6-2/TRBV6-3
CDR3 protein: CASSGHSPYEQYF
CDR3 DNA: TGTGCCAGCTCTGGACATTCGCCCTACGAGCAGTACTTC

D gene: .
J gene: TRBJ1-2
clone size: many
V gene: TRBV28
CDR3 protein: CASSPDSTSRYTF
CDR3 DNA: TGTGCCAGCAGTCCGGACAGTACATCCCGCTACACCTTC

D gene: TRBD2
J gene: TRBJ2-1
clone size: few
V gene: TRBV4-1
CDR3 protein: CASSLTGLAGYEQFF
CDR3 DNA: TGCGCCAGCAGTCTTACTGGACTAGCTGGTTATGAGCAGTTCTTC

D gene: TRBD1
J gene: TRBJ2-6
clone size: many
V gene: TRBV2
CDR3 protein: CASRPGQGIDSGANVLTF
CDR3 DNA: TGTGCCAGCAGACCGGGACAGGGAATCGACTCTGGGGCCAACGTCCTGACTTTC

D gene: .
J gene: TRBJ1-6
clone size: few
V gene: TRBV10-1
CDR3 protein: CASSENYNSPLHF
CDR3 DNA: TGCGCCAGCAGCGAGAACTATAATTCACCCCTCCACTTT

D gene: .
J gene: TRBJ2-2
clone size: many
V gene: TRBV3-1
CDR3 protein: CASSRDLTGELFF
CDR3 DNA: TGTGCCAGCAGCCGAGATCTAACCGGGGAGCTGTTTTTT

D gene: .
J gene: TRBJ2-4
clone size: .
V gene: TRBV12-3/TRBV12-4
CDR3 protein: CASSLSAGITKNIQYF
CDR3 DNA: TGTGCCAGCAGTTTAAGTGCGGGAATAACCAAAAACATTCAGTACTTC

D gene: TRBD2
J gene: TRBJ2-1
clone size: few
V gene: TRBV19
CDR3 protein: CASSISPGLAGGHYNEQFF
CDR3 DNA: TGTGCCAGTAGTATAAGCCCGGGACTAGCGGGAGGCCACTACAATGAGCAGTTCTTC

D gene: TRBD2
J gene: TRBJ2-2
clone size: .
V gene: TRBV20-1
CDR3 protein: CSAIAASGYTGELFF
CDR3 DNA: TGCAGTGCTATCGCAGCTAGCGGATACACCGGGGAGCTGTTTTTT

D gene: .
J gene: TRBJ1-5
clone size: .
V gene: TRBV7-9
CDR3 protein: CASSPGAGNSNQPQHF
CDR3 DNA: TGTGCCAGCAGCCCTGGAGCGGGAAATAGCAATCAGCCCCAGCATTTT

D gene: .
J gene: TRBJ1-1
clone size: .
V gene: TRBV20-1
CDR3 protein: CSASLAKVTEAFF
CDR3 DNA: TGCAGTGCTAGTCTGGCGAAAGTCACTGAAGCTTTCTTT

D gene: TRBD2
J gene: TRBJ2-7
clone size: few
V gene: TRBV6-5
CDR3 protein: CASSWTSLYEQYF
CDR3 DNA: TGTGCCAGCAGTTGGACTAGTTTATACGAGCAGTACTTC

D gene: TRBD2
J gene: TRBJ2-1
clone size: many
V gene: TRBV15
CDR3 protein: CATSIGTSGRRNEQFF
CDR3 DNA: TGTGCCACCAGCATCGGGACTAGCGGGAGGAGGAATGAGCAGTTCTTC

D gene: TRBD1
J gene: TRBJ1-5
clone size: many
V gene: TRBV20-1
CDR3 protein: CSAQQGSQPQHF
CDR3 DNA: TGCAGTGCCCAACAGGGGAGTCAGCCCCAGCATTTT

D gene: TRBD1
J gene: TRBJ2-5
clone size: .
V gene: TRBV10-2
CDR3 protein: CASSETGGVYEQYF
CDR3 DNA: TGCGCCAGCAGTGAGACAGGGGGAGTATATGAGCAGTACTTC

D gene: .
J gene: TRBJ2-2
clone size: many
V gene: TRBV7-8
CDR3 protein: CASSLIRILSGELFF
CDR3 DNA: TGTGCCAGCAGCTTAATTCGAATCTTGTCGGGGGAGCTGTTTTTT

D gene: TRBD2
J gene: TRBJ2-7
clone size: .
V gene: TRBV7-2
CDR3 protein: CASSDPLAGASYEQYF
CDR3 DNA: TGTGCCAGCAGTGACCCGCTAGCGGGAGCCTCCTACGAGCAGTACTTC

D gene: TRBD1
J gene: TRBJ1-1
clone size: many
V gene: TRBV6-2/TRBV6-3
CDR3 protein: CASRRQGARTEAFF
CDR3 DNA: TGTGCCAGCAGGAGACAGGGGGCTCGGACTGAAGCTTTCTTT

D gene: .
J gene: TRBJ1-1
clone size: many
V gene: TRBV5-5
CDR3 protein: CASSLWGVGTEAFF
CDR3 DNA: TGTGCCAGCAGCTTATGGGGGGTCGGCACTGAAGCTTTCTTT

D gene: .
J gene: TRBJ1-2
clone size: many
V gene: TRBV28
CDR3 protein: CASSLVGGGSRGYTF
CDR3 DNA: TGTGCCAGCAGTTTGGTGGGGGGGGGGTCTAGAGGCTACACCTTC

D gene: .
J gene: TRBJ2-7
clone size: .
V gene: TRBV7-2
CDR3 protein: CASSLDPFYEQYF
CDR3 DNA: TGTGCCAGCAGCTTAGATCCTTTTTACGAGCAGTACTTC

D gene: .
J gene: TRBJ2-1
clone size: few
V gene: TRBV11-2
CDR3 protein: CASRSTSYEQFF
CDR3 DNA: TGTGCCAGCAGGTCTACTAGCTACGAGCAGTTCTTC

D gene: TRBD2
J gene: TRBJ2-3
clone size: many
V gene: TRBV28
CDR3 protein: CASSGLLAGGRPDTQYF
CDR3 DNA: TGTGCCAGCAGTGGCCTACTAGCGGGAGGTCGGCCAGATACGCAGTATTTT

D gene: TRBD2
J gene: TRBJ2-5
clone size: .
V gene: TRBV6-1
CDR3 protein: CASSETISGSVQETQYF
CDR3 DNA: TGTGCCAGCAGTGAAACAATTAGCGGGAGTGTTCAAGAGACCCAGTACTTC

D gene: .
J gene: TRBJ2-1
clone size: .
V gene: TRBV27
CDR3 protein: CASSFTGAGYEQFF
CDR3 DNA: TGTGCCAGCAGTTTTACGGGAGCGGGCTATGAGCAGTTCTTC

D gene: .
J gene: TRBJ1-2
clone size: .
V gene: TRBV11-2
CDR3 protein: CASSLRGQILNYGYTF
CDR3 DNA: TGTGCCAGCTCGCTGAGGGGCCAGATATTAAACTATGGCTACACCTTC

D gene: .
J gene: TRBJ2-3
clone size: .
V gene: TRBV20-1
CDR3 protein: CSASPGLDTQYF
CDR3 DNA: TGCAGTGCTAGCCCGGGGTTAGATACGCAGTATTTT

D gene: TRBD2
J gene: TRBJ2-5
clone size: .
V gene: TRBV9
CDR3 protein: CASSVGTSRLQETQYF
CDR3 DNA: TGTGCCAGCAGCGTAGGGACTAGTCGCCTCCAAGAGACCCAGTACTTC

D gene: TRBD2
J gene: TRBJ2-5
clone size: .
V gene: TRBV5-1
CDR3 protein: CASSFLAGGGETQYF
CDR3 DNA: TGCGCCAGCAGCTTCCTAGCGGGAGGCGGTGAGACCCAGTACTTC

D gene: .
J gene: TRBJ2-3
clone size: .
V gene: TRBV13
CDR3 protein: CASSLRQNTDTQYF
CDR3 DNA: TGTGCCAGCAGCTTACGGCAGAACACAGATACGCAGTATTTT

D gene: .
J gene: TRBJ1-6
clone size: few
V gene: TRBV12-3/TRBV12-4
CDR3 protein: CASSLNREGNSPLHF
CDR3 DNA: TGTGCCAGCAGTTTAAACAGGGAAGGGAATTCACCCCTCCACTTT

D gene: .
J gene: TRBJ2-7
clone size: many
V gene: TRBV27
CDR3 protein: CASSLSVDRYEQYF
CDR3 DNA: TGTGCCAGCAGTTTATCGGTAGACCGCTACGAGCAGTACTTC

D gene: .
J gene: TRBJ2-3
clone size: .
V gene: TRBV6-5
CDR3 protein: CTSSYSVAENTDTQYF
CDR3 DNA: TGTACCAGCAGTTACTCGGTAGCGGAAAACACAGATACGCAGTATTTT

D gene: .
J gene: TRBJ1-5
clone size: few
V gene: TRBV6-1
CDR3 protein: CASSIVRGSNQPQHF
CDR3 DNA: TGTGCCAGCAGCATCGTCAGGGGAAGCAATCAGCCCCAGCATTTT

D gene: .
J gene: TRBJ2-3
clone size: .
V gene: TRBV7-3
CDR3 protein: CASSPVPGFLSPDTQYF
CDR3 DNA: TGTGCCAGCAGCCCCGTCCCGGGCTTTTTATCACCAGATACGCAGTATTTT

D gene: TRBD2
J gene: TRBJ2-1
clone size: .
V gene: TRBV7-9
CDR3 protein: CASSQRTSSSYNEQFF
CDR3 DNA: TGTGCCAGCAGCCAACGGACTAGTAGCTCCTACAATGAGCAGTTCTTC

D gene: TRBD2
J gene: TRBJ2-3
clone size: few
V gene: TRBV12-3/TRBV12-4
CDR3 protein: CASSRRTPGLAGADTQYF
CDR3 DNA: TGTGCCAGCAGTCGCCGAACTCCGGGACTAGCGGGGGCAGATACGCAGTATTTT

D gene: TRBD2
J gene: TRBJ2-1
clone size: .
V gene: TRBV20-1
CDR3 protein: CSARDVVAGNNEQFF
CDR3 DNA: TGCAGTGCTAGAGATGTAGTAGCGGGGAACAATGAGCAGTTCTTC

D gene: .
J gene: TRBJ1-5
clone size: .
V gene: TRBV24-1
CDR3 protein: CATSEHTGLGNQPQHF
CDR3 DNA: TGTGCCACCAGTGAGCATACAGGGTTGGGCAATCAGCCCCAGCATTTT

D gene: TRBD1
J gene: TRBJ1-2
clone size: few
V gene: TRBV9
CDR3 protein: CASSVATGQSPYGYTF
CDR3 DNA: TGTGCCAGCAGCGTAGCTACGGGACAGAGTCCCTATGGCTACACCTTC

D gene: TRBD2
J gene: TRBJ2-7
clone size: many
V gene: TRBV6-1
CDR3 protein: CASSEVWGLVNEQYF
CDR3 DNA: TGTGCCAGCAGTGAAGTCTGGGGACTAGTCAACGAGCAGTACTTC

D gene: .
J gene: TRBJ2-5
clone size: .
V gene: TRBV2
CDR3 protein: CASSSWQQETQYF
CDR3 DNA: TGTGCCAGCAGCTCCTGGCAGCAAGAGACCCAGTACTTC

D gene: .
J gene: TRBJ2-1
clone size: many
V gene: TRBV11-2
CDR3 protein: CASSLTTASSYNEQFF
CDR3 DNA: TGTGCCAGCAGCTTGACGACAGCATCATCCTACAATGAGCAGTTCTTC

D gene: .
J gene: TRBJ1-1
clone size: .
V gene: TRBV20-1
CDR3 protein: CSAPWGGTNTEAFF
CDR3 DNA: TGCAGTGCCCCGTGGGGGGGTACGAACACTGAAGCTTTCTTT

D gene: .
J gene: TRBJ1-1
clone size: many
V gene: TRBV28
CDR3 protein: CASSLPRGGPEAFF
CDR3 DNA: TGTGCCAGCAGTTTACCCAGGGGAGGTCCTGAAGCTTTCTTT

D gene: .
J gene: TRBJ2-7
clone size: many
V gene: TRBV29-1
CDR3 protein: CSVESRQPYEQYF
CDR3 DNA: TGCAGCGTTGAATCGCGGCAACCCTACGAGCAGTACTTC

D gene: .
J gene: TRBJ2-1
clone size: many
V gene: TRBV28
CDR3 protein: CASSLSHGDEQFF
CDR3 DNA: TGTGCCAGCAGTTTATCACACGGGGATGAGCAGTTCTTC

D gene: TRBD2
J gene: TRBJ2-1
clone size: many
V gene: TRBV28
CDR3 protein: CASSINLGGSYNEQFF
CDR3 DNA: TGTGCCAGCAGTATCAACTTGGGAGGGTCATACAATGAGCAGTTCTTC

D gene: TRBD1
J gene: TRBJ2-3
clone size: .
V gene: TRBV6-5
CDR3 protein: CASSLDRGLDTQYF
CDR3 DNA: TGTGCCAGCAGTTTGGACAGGGGGCTGGATACGCAGTATTTT

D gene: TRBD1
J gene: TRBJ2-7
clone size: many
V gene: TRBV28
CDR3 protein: CASTAPTGERYEQYF
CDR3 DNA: TGTGCCAGCACCGCCCCGACAGGGGAAAGGTACGAGCAGTACTTC

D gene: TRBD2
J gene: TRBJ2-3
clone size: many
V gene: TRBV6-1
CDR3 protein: CASSPIGLAYTDTQYF
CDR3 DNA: TGTGCCAGCAGTCCAATTGGACTAGCATACACAGATACGCAGTATTTT

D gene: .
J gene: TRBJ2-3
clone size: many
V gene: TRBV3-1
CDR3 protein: CASRQAGQNTDTQYF
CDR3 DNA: TGTGCCAGCAGGCAGGCGGGGCAGAACACAGATACGCAGTATTTT

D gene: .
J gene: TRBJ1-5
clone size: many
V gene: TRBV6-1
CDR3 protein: CATRGGGQPQHF
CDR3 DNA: TGTGCCACCCGCGGGGGTGGGCAGCCCCAGCATTTT

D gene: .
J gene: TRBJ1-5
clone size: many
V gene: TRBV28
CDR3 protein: CAISRGRGSNQPQHF
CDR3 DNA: TGTGCCATCAGCCGGGGCAGGGGAAGCAATCAGCCCCAGCATTTT

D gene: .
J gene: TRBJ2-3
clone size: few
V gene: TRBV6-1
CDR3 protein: CAHQAVSSTDTQYF
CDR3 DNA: TGTGCCCACCAGGCTGTATCTAGCACAGATACGCAGTATTTT

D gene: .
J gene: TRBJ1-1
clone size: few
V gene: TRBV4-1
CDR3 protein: CASSQDVRGLYTEAFF
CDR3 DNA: TGCGCCAGCAGCCAAGACGTTAGGGGTTTGTACACTGAAGCTTTCTTT

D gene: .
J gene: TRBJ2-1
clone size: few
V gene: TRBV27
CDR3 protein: CASSLVGEAYNEQFF
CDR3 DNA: TGTGCCAGCAGTTTAGTAGGGGAGGCCTACAATGAGCAGTTCTTC

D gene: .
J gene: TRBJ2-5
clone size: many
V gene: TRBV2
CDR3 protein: CASSDGRTQETQYF
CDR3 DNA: TGTGCCAGCAGTGATGGCAGGACGCAAGAGACCCAGTACTTC